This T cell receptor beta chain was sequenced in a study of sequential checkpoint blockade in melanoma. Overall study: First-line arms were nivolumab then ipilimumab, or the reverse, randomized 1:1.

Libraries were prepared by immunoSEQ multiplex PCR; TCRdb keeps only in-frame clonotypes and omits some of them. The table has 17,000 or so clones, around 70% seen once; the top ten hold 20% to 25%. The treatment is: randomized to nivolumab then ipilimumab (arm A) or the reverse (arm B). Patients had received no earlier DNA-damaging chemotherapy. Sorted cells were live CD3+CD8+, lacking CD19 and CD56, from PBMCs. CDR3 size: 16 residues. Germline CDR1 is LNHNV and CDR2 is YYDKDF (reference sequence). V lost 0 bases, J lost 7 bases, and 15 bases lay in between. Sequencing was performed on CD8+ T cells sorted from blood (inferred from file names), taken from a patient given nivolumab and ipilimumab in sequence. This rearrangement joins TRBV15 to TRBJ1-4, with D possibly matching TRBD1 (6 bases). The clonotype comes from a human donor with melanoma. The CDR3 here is CATSREIGVGGEKLFF. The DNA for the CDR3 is TGTGCCACCAGCAGAGAGATCGGGGTAGGGGGTGAAAAACTGTTTTTT.